This passage covers 11 T cell receptor beta chains from one sample sequenced in a study of PD-1 blockade in classical Hodgkin lymphoma. Sequencing was performed with immunoSEQ multiplex PCR; in TCRdb, only in-frame clones are kept and a portion is missing. The profile shows roughly 100,000 clones, roughly 90% of them singletons. Time point defined: cycle 4 day 1 (C4D1), after less than 7 weeks of nivolumab. Each and every patient relapsed after autologous stem cell transplantation, and patients got differing brentuximab vedotin exposure. The source material was peripheral blood mononuclear cells (PBMCs), sampled before the fourth cycle of nivolumab. These receptor sequences come from a human donor with classical Hodgkin lymphoma.

The chain has TRBV7-2 and TRBJ2-3; 7 bases line up with TRBD1. The CDR3 covers 18 residues. The V segment lost 0 bases and the J segment 4 bases; nucleotides outside the gene matches: 13. Germline CDR1 is SGHTA and CDR2 is FQGNSA. Here the CDR3 reads CASSLASDRAGFADTQYF. In DNA, the CDR3 is TGTGCCAGCAGCTTAGCATCCGACAGGGCAGGCTTTGCAGATACGCAGTATTTT.

The V gene is TRBV5-4, the J gene TRBJ1-2; TRBD1 aligns across 9 bases. Germline V gives CDR1 SGHNT, CDR2 YYREEE (reference sequence). This CDR3 has 17 residues. J gave up 0 bases and V 0 bases, and 6 bases lay outside the gene matches. As DNA, the CDR3 is TGTGCCAGCAGCTTGGGTCGGGACAGGGCGTCTAACTATGGCTACACCTTC. This codes for CASSLGRDRASNYGYTF.

The V and J genes are TRBV10-1 and TRBJ1-2; TRBD1 aligns across 7 bases. J gave up 0 bases and V 6 bases, and 10 bases lay outside the gene matches. The CDR3 is 16 amino acids. In germline, CDR1 is WNHNN, CDR2 SYGVQD (reference sequence). CDR3: CASSVSRDSPNYGYTF. DNA for the CDR3: TGCGCCAGCAGCGTAAGCAGGGACAGCCCTAACTATGGCTACACCTTC.

The chain joins TRBV27 to TRBJ2-2; 7 bases match TRBD1. The CDR3 has 17 amino acids. CDR1 MNHEY and CDR2 SMNVEV come from the germline V gene (reference sequence). Trimming cost V 0 bases and J 7 bases; bases outside gene matches: 11. DNA of the CDR3: TGTGCCAGCAGTTTATCGGAACAGGGGCCGAAACGCGGGGAGCTGTTTTTT. Its translation: CASSLSEQGPKRGELFF.

The rearrangement joins TRBV30 to TRBJ1-3; tentative D call: TRBD1 (5 bases). CDR1 is GTSNPN, CDR2 SVGIG, per germline (reference sequence). Trimming took off 0 bases at V and 4 bases at J, with 16 bases between the two ends. The CDR3 totals 16 residues. CDR3 sequence reads: CAWSVRDSRRGNTIYF. CDR3 DNA: TGTGCCTGGAGTGTACGAGACAGCAGGAGGGGAAACACCATATATTTT.

V gene TRBV7-2 combines with J gene TRBJ2-1; 9 bases are shared with TRBD1. The CDR3 is made up of 15 amino acids. V was clipped by 5 bases and J by 4 bases; unmatched bases: 6. CDR1 and CDR2 from the germline V gene are SGHTA and FQGNSA. Here the CDR3 DNA reads TGTGCCAGCAGCCCACGGACAGGGGCGTACAATGAGCAGTTCTTC. This translates into CASSPRTGAYNEQFF.

The CDR3 DNA reads as TGTGCCTGGAGGTTCGGCAGGGGAAACACTGAAGCTTTCTTT. Its protein product is CAWRFGRGNTEAFF. This chain links TRBV30 with TRBJ1-1; perhaps TRBD1 as D (6 bases). Germline values: CDR1 GTSNPN, CDR2 SVGIG (reference sequence). V dropped 3 bases and J dropped 2 bases, with 13 bases sitting between them. This CDR3 spans 14 amino acids.

This clone has just a few counts. The chain is built from TRBV30 and TRBJ1-2, with D perhaps TRBD1 (5 bases). Germline CDR1 reads GTSNPN; CDR2 reads SVGIG (reference sequence). V dropped 2 bases and J dropped 2 bases, with 18 bases sitting between them. CDR3 length: 16 amino acids. The CDR3 DNA reads TGTGCCTGGAGTCAAGGGGCAGGGCCGACGAACTATGGCTACACCTTC. Translating gives CAWSQGAGPTNYGYTF.

The genes are TRBV2 and TRBJ1-1, with 8 bases fitting TRBD1. The CDR3 runs 13 residues. V was pared by 2 bases and J by 9 bases, with 5 bases of the junction left unmatched. Germline V gene lookup returns CDR1 SNHLY and CDR2 FYNNEI. CDR3 nucleotide sequence: TGTGCCAGCAGTGAAATGACAGGGGTGAAAGCTTTCTTT. Translation gives CASSEMTGVKAFF. Complete variable domain (other parts from reference TRBV2 and TRBJ1-1): EPEVTQTPSHQVTQMGQEVILRCVPISNHLYFYWYRQILGQKVEFLVSFYNNEISEKSEIFDDQFSVERPDGSNFTLKIRSTKLEDSAMYFCASSEMTGVKAFFGQGTRLTVV.

This chain links TRBV6-1 with TRBJ1-2, with TRBD1 matching 10 bases. Looked up from germline, CDR1 is MNHNS and CDR2 is SASEGT. The CDR3 loop spans 14 amino acids. J lost 8 bases, V lost 6 bases, and 9 bases had no gene match. The CDR3 protein is CASRDSGQGYGYTF. For the CDR3, the DNA is TGTGCCAGCAGGGATTCGGGACAGGGGTACGGCTACACCTTC.

The chain is built from TRBV4-1 and TRBJ1-1; D remains ambiguous. The length of the CDR3 is 19 residues. Germline V gene lookup returns CDR1 MGHRA and CDR2 YSYEKL. V lost 1 base, J lost 3 bases, and 24 bases lay in between. CDR3 amino acids: CASSQAFPFQRGPHTEAFF. The CDR3 region has the DNA TGCGCCAGCAGCCAAGCATTTCCGTTTCAGCGCGGGCCCCACACTGAAGCTTTCTTT.